This record covers a single TCR beta chain. The sample contains more than one DNA sequence encoding this CDR3. The data were obtained in a study of shared clonotypes between healthy human individuals. The protocol was immunoSEQ multiplex PCR, while the TCRdb copy is restricted to in-frame clones and leaves out a portion. The repertoire includes approximately 1.4 million clones, nearly 99% of them detected once, and around 0.45% sits in the top ten. The germline gives CDR1 SQVTM, CDR2 ANQGSEA. This CDR3 comprises 12 residues. V was clipped by 6 bases and J by 0 bases, with 9 bases between them. The rearrangement links TRBV29-1 to TRBJ2-7; D possibly corresponds to TRBD2 (6 bases). The specimen was naive CD4+ T cells sorted from blood. Noted subset: CD45RA+ positively selected. The source is a man aged 25-45 years in good health. CDR3 in DNA: TGCAGCGTCGGGGGAAGCTCCTACGAGCAGTACTTC. It codes for CSVGGSSYEQYF.